This T cell receptor beta chain was captured by sequencing in a study of blood T cell repertoires in COVID-19. Study summary: COVID-19 samples collected from the United States, Italy and Spain covered acute and convalescent phases. T cells, B-cell-depleted T cells, or PBMCs provided the cDNA or gDNA that served as material.

The CDR3 covers 16 residues. Trimming removed 3 bases from V and 2 bases from J; junction bases left unmatched: 7. CDR1 is KGHSH, CDR2 LQKENI, per germline. In the authors' workflow: How many nucleated cells were present was estimated from reference gene primer amplification. Repertoires were generated with immunoSEQ multiplex PCR, while TCRdb's copy carries only in-frame clones and drops some. The V and J calls and the clone size are those of that table, but D and trimming were determined from the DNA. The sample shows 20,000 to 25,000 clones, approximately 88% of them seen only once. This chain joins TRBV18 and TRBJ2-7; 10 nucleotides match TRBD2. This TCR was recovered from a man older than 75 with active or convalescent COVID-19. The specimen sequenced was peripheral blood. Written as DNA, the CDR3 is TGTGCCAGCTCACCCCGGACTAGCGGTTCGACCTACGAGCAGTACTTC. This sequence encodes CASSPRTSGSTYEQYF.